The present T cell receptor (beta chain) was sequenced within a study of PD-L1 blockade in urothelial cancer. Documented time point: pretreatment peripheral blood. Here immunoSEQ multiplex PCR was the method, and the copy in TCRdb shows in-frame clones only, minus some. The repertoire has roughly 87,000 clones, around 89% of them found once; the top ten carry more than 0.85%. CDR1 is MDHEN and CDR2 is SYDVKM in the germline V gene. The CDR3 runs 16 residues. Trimming removed 6 bases at V and 4 bases at J, with 16 bases between. This specimen was PBMCs, taken around atezolizumab (anti-PD-L1) treatment. The chain has TRBV28 and TRBJ2-6; possibly TRBD2 for D (6 bases). The origin of this receptor is a woman older than 75 with urothelial cancer. In nucleotides, the CDR3 is TGTGCCAGCAGACCCAGAGCGGGTAAAGGGGCCAACGTCCTGACTTTC. Encoded protein: CASRPRAGKGANVLTF.